A single sample is the source of the 10 T cell receptor beta chains below, sequenced in a study of cytomegalovirus exposure and HLA in healthy donors. Researchers ran the PCR with 60 Vbeta and 13 Jbeta primers. Generated by immunoSEQ multiplex PCR, the TCRdb table keeps only in-frame clones and is missing some. This sample has more than 85,000 clones; 83% occur once, and the top ten carry 6.1%. Sequenced: PBMCs. These receptors originate from a man aged 18 to 30 in good health and CMV-seronegative.

The rearrangement joins TRBV7-2 to TRBJ2-3, with TRBD1 matching over 9 bases. J lost 4 bases, V lost 5 bases, and 7 bases had no gene match. Germline CDR1 reads SGHTA; CDR2 reads FQGNSA. This CDR3 has 15 residues. The DNA for the CDR3 is TGTGCCAGCAGCCCGAACAGGGGGCGGTCAGATACGCAGTATTTT. This translates into CASSPNRGRSDTQYF.

The V and J genes are TRBV4-3 and TRBJ2-7; D is unresolved. The CDR3 is 17 amino acids. Trimming shortened V by 1 base and J by 3 bases, and 19 bases separated the two germline ends. Per germline, CDR1 LGHNA and CDR2 YSLEER. The CDR3, as DNA: TGCGCCAGCAGCCAAGGGGTTCCGGGTAACCTCCTCTACGAGCAGTACTTC. It specifies CASSQGVPGNLLYEQYF.

In this sample, this clone turned up a few times. The genes are TRBV4-1 and TRBJ1-5, with a possible D match to TRBD1 (6 bases). CDR1 is MGHRA and CDR2 is YSYEKL in the germline V gene. CDR3 length: 13 amino acids. V was shortened by 1 base and J by 7 bases, with 8 bases between the two germline ends. DNA for the CDR3: TGCGCCAGCAGCCAAGCAGGACAGCAGCCCCAGCATTTT. It yields the protein CASSQAGQQPQHF.

V and J are TRBV25-1 and TRBJ2-1, with 7 nucleotides matching TRBD1. Germline loops: CDR1 MGHDK, CDR2 SYGVNS. V gave up 5 bases and J gave up 2 bases; unmatched junction bases: 3. This CDR3 spans 14 amino acids. CDR3 sequence reads: CASSWGQTYNEQFF. The CDR3 DNA follows: TGTGCCAGCAGTTGGGGACAGACCTACAATGAGCAGTTCTTC.

This sequence joins TRBV4-3 and TRBJ2-7; TRBD2 might be the D (7 bases). The CDR3 runs to 15 residues. Per germline, CDR1 LGHNA and CDR2 YSLEER. V gave up 1 base and J gave up 2 bases, with 12 bases separating them. The CDR3 DNA is TGCGCCAGCAGCCAAGGCGGGGGCCTACCCTACGAGCAGTACTTC. Protein: CASSQGGGLPYEQYF.

The rearrangement uses TRBV25-1 and TRBJ1-3; D is undetermined. CDR3 size: 12 residues. Looked up from germline, CDR1 is MGHDK and CDR2 is SYGVNS. The ends were cut back, 8 bases at V and 2 bases at J, with 7 bases in the middle. The CDR3 DNA sequence: TGTGCCAGCGGCCCCCCTGGAAACACCATATATTTT. Its protein product is CASGPPGNTIYF.

Here the CDR3 reads CASSLQGAFNQPQHF. The CDR3 bases are TGTGCCAGCAGCTTACAGGGGGCGTTCAATCAGCCCCAGCATTTT. V is TRBV11-2 and J is TRBJ1-5, with TRBD1 matching 8 bases. V trimming: 2 bases; J trimming: 3 bases; junction bases outside the gene matches: 3. Germline V gene sequence: CDR1 SGHAT, CDR2 FQNNGV. The CDR3 is made up of 15 amino acids.

This sequence joins TRBV27 and TRBJ2-7; 8 bases are a match to TRBD1. Germline CDR1 MNHEY, CDR2 SMNVEV (reference sequence). The J segment lost 3 bases and the V segment lost 3 bases, leaving 7 bases of the junction unmatched. The CDR3 is 15 amino acids. CDR3 sequence: CASSFSGTGSYEQYF. For the CDR3, the DNA is TGTGCCAGCAGTTTTTCCGGGACAGGAAGCTACGAGCAGTACTTC.

The chain recombines TRBV9 with TRBJ2-2; 12 bases are shared with TRBD2. The germline CDR1 and CDR2 sequences are SGDLS and YYNGEE. The CDR3 runs to 19 residues. V was clipped by 3 bases and J by 5 bases; unmatched bases: 14. The CDR3 reads CASSARGLAGGPRTGELFF. CDR3 nucleotide sequence: TGTGCCAGCAGCGCTCGGGGGCTAGCGGGAGGGCCAAGAACCGGGGAGCTGTTTTTT.

This clone was seen once. V and J are TRBV21-1 and TRBJ2-1; the table assigns TRBD2, which was not confirmed against the DNA. TRBV21-1 is classified as a pseudogene. The CDR3 is 13 residues long. The CDR3 nucleotides are TGTGCCAGTTCGGGGAGCTCCTACAATGAGCAGTTCTTC. It specifies CASSGSSYNEQFF.